This TCR beta chain comes out of a study of T cell responses to AZD1222 COVID-19 vaccine. V shed 2 bases and J 5 bases; nucleotides not matched to a gene: 3. This CDR3 spans 15 amino acids. CDR1 is SGHAT and CDR2 is FQDESV in the germline V gene (reference sequence). As concerns this clone: Its antigen remains unknown.

Study results and caveats: A mostly white British donor set with more females was recruited, and clonal diversity was possibly underestimated. Reportedly, close to half of spike-specific TCRs are directed against unmutated variant regions. Every sample of the repertoires postdated the peak T cell response. Receipt of two AZD1222 doses was followed by a rise in Spike-specific TCR breadth and depth.

The assay was immunoSEQ multiplex PCR, and TCRdb's table has in-frame clones only and misses some. This repertoire shows about 180,000 clones, 90% to 95% found once; its top ten account for under 1.1%. The TCR comes from an adult who received the MenACWY meningococcal vaccine as a control. The chain couples TRBV11-1 to TRBJ1-6; the match to TRBD1 covers 7 bases. The sequencing here drew on peripheral blood, taken 28 days after the second dose of the MenACWY control vaccine. CDR3 sequence reads: CASSLRDSDNSPLHF. The CDR3 bases are TGTGCCAGCAGCTTACGGGACAGTGATAATTCACCCCTCCACTTT.